Shown below are 9 T cell receptor beta chains from a single sample sequenced in a study of shared clonotypes between healthy human individuals. Naive CD8 cells comprised CD45RO-negative, CCR7-positively selected cells, excluding terminally differentiated effector memory CD45RA+ cells. Only in-frame clones appear in the TCRdb table, and some are missing; sequencing was by immunoSEQ multiplex PCR. In the table there are over 2 million clones, approximately 95% of which are singletons. The sample comprised naive CD8+ T cells sorted from blood. The receptors were gathered from a man aged 18 to 30 in good health.

The rearrangement links TRBV15 to TRBJ1-5; unclear D gene. Germline assignment: CDR1 LNHNV and CDR2 YYDKDF (reference sequence). Between the trimmed V and J ends, which lost 4 bases and 5 bases, there was a span of 12 bases. The CDR3 sequence is 14 residues long. The CDR3, as DNA: TGTGCCACCAGCACCGATTGGGGTGATCAGCCCCAGCATTTT. This sequence encodes CATSTDWGDQPQHF.

The chain is built from TRBV19 and TRBJ2-1, with 13 positions matching TRBD2. Germline CDR1 and CDR2: LNHDA and SQIVND (reference sequence). This CDR3 region has 22 residues. V was clipped by 3 bases and J by 4 bases; unmatched bases: 21. As DNA, the CDR3 is TGTGCCAGTAGTATGTTTCCCCCCGGACTAGCGGGGGACTATTCGGTATACAATGAGCAGTTCTTC. Translating it yields CASSMFPPGLAGDYSVYNEQFF. Looking up the rest from reference TRBV19 and TRBJ2-1 gives the full variable domain: DGGITQSPKYLFRKEGQNVTLSCEQNLNHDAMYWYRQDPGQGLRLIYYSQIVNDFQKGDIAEGYSVSREKKESFPLTVTSAQKNPTAFYLCASSMFPPGLAGDYSVYNEQFFGPGTRLTVL.

A note on this clone: A much more abundant neighbour one base away suggests this may be a read error. The sample carries other DNA sequences with the same CDR3. The V and J genes are TRBV7-9 and TRBJ2-7; D call uncertain. Germline loops: CDR1 SEHNR, CDR2 FQNEAQ (reference sequence). This CDR3 region has 11 residues. Trimming removed 3 bases at V and 4 bases at J, with 4 bases between. The CDR3 bases are TGTGCCAGCAGCTTCTCTTACGAGCAGTACTTC. Amino acids: CASSFSYEQYF. The entire variable domain, with the rest obtained from reference TRBV7-9 and TRBJ2-7, is as follows: DTGVSQNPRHKITKRGQNVTFRCDPISEHNRLYWYRQTLGQGPEFLTYFQNEAQLEKSRLLSDRFSAERPKGSFSTLEIQRTEQGDSAMYLCASSFSYEQYFGPGTRLTVT.

V and J are TRBV2 and TRBJ2-3; 8 positions match TRBD2. Germline lookup yields CDR1 SNHLY and CDR2 FYNNEI. This CDR3 spans 15 amino acids. V lost 4 bases, J lost 0 bases, and 3 bases stayed unmatched. DNA for the CDR3: TGTGCCAGCAGTGCGGGCGGGGGGAGCACAGATACGCAGTATTTT. As protein: CASSAGGGSTDTQYF.

The chain combines TRBV5-6 with TRBJ1-5; TRBD1 aligns across 10 bases. J gave up 5 bases and V 4 bases, and 15 bases lay outside the gene matches. Germline values: CDR1 SGHDT, CDR2 YYEEEE. The CDR3 loop spans 18 amino acids. CDR3: CASSPWGTGARWHQPQHF. CDR3 nucleotides: TGTGCCAGCAGCCCGTGGGGGACAGGGGCTCGCTGGCATCAGCCCCAGCATTTT.

The chain employs TRBV4-1 and TRBJ2-7; D may be TRBD1 (6 bases). The CDR3 runs to 17 residues. Germline V gene sequence: CDR1 MGHRA, CDR2 YSYEKL. Trimming took 4 bases from V and 0 from J, leaving 19 bases between them. This CDR3 reads CASSPNQLAGDSYEQYF. CDR3 sequence (DNA): TGCGCCAGCAGCCCAAATCAATTGGCAGGGGACTCCTACGAGCAGTACTTC.

The V gene is TRBV6-1, the J gene TRBJ2-7; TRBD2 matches at 8 bases. Germline values: CDR1 MNHNS, CDR2 SASEGT. CDR3 length: 14 residues. V lost 3 bases to trimming and J lost 4 bases; unmatched junction nucleotides: 5. CDR3 region: CASSDPAGVYEQYF. In nucleotides, the CDR3 is TGTGCCAGCAGTGATCCAGCGGGAGTATACGAGCAGTACTTC.

The rearrangement uses TRBV7-9 and TRBJ2-1; 12 bases fit TRBD2. This CDR3 is built from 16 residues. Trimming cost V 4 bases and J 6 bases; bases outside gene matches: 7. Germline-derived CDR1 and CDR2 are SEHNR and FQNEAQ (reference sequence). CDR3 sequence: CASSSNKLAGGNEQFF. The CDR3 DNA follows: TGTGCCAGCAGCTCCAACAAACTAGCGGGGGGCAATGAGCAGTTCTTC. Full variable domain (remainder filled in from reference TRBV7-9 and TRBJ2-1): DTGVSQNPRHKITKRGQNVTFRCDPISEHNRLYWYRQTLGQGPEFLTYFQNEAQLEKSRLLSDRFSAERPKGSFSTLEIQRTEQGDSAMYLCASSSNKLAGGNEQFFGPGTRLTVL.

The rearrangement links TRBV4-1 to TRBJ2-7; the match to TRBD1 covers 8 bases. There are 14 residues in the CDR3. V shed 2 bases, J shed 3 bases, and the junction held 3 bases outside the gene matches. Per the germline V gene, CDR1 is MGHRA and CDR2 is YSYEKL. CDR3 DNA: TGCGCCAGCAGCCAACAAACAGGGGGCTACGAGCAGTACTTC. Protein: CASSQQTGGYEQYF.